This T cell receptor beta chain was recovered during a study of cytomegalovirus exposure and HLA in healthy donors. In the study overall: Genotyping showed around 80% of roughly 400 donors falling in the Caucasian-associated ancestry cluster.

The V and J ends lost 5 bases and 5 bases, in that order; junction bases with no gene match: 11. The V gene's germline CDR1 is WNHNN and CDR2 SYGVQD (reference sequence). This CDR3 has 15 amino acids. This PCR relied on a set of 60 Vbeta primers and 13 Jbeta primers. Repertoires were generated with immunoSEQ multiplex PCR, while TCRdb's copy carries only in-frame clones and drops some. The repertoire holds about 180,000 clones, 75% seen once, with about 2.3% in the top ten. Study-level points and caveats: Overall, 164 TCR beta chains were annotated as cytomegalovirus-associated. It was reported that the classifier diagnosed cytomegalovirus status with high specificity and sensitivity in both the original and validation cohorts. Three of the chains that were CMV-associated were confirmed in vitro to be specific for CMV antigens.

As concerns this clone: Its specificity is not known.

Sample: PBMCs. The chain recombines TRBV10-1 with TRBJ1-1; 7 positions match TRBD1. The origin of this receptor is a female donor in good health and CMV-seronegative. The CDR3 DNA reads TGCGCCAGCAGTCCAACGGAGGGGGCAGGTACTGAAGCTTTCTTT. Its translation: CASSPTEGAGTEAFF.